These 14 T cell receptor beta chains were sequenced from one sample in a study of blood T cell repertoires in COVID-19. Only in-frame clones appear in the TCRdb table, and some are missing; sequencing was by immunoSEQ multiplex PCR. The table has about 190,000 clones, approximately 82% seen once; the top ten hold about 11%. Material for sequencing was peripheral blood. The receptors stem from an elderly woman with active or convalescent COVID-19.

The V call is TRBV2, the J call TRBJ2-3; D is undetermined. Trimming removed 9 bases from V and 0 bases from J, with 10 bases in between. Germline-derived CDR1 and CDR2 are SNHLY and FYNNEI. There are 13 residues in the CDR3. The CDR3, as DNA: TGTGCCAGAACTGACTCTAGCACAGATACGCAGTATTTT. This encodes CARTDSSTDTQYF.

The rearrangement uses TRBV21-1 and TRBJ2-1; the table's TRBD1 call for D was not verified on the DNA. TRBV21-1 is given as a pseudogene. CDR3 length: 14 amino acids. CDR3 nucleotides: TGTGCCAGCAGCAAAGAGGGGGCAGGGAATGAGCAGTTCTTC. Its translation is CASSKEGAGNEQFF.

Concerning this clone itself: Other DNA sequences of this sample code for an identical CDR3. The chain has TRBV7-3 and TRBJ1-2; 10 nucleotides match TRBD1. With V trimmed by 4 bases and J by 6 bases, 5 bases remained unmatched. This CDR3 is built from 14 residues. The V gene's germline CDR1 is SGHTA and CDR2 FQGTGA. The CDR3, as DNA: TGTGCCAGCAGCTCCTCAGGGACAGGGGATGGCTACACCTTC. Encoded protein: CASSSSGTGDGYTF.

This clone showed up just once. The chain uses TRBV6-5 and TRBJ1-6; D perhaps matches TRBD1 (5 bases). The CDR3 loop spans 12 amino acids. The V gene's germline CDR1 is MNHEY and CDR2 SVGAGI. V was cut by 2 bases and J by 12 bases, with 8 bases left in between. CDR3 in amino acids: CASSYGGGPLHF. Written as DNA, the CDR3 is TGTGCCAGCAGTTACGGGGGAGGACCCCTCCACTTT.

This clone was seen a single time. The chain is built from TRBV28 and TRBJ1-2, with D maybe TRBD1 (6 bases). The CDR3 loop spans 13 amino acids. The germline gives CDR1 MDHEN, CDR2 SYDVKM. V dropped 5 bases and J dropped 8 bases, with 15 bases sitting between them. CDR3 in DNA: TGTGCCAGCAGTGTCAAACAGGGACCCGGCTACACCTTC. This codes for CASSVKQGPGYTF.

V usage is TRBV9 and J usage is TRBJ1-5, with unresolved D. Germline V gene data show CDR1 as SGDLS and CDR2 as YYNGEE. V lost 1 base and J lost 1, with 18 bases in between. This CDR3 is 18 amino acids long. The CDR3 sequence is CASSVIKTVRRSNQPQHF. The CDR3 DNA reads TGTGCCAGCAGCGTAATCAAAACGGTCCGGCGGAGCAATCAGCCCCAGCATTTT. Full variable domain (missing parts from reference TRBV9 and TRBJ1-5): DSGVTQTPKHLITATGQRVTLRCSPRSGDLSVYWYQQSLDQGLQFLIQYYNGEERAKGNILERFSAQQFPDLHSELNLSSLELGDSALYFCASSVIKTVRRSNQPQHFGDGTRLSIL.

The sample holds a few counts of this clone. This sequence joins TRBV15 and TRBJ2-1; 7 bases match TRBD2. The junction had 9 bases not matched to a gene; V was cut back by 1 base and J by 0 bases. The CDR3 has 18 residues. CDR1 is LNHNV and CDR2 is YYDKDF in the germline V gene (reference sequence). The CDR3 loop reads CATSRGQTGRGSYNEQFF. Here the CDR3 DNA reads TGTGCCACCAGCAGAGGGCAGACGGGGAGGGGCTCCTACAATGAGCAGTTCTTC.

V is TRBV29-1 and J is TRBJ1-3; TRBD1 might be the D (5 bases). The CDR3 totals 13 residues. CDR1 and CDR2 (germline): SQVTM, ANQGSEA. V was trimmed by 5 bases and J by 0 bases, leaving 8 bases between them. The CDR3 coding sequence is TGCAGCGTTTCGACAGTCTCTGGAAACACCATATATTTT. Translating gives CSVSTVSGNTIYF.

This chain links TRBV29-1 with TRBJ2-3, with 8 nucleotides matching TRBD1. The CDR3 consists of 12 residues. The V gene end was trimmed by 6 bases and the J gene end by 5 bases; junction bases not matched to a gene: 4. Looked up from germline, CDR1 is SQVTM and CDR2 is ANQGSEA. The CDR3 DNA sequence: TGCAGCGTAAGGACAGGGCAAGATACGCAGTATTTT. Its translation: CSVRTGQDTQYF.

In DNA form, the CDR3 reads TGTGCCACCAGCGGTAGCGGCACAGATACGCAGTATTTT. This sequence encodes CATSGSGTDTQYF. V is TRBV24-1 and J is TRBJ2-3; tentatively, D is TRBD2 (5 bases). V lost 7 bases to trimming and J lost 1 base, with 8 bases between them. The CDR3 loop spans 13 amino acids. Germline V CDR1 and CDR2: KGHDR, SFDVKD.

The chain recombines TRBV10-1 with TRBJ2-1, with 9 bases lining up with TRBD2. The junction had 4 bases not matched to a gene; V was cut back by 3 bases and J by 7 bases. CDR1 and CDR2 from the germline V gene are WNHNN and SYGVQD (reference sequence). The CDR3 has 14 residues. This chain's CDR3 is CASSESGRSNEQFF. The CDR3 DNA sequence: TGCGCCAGCAGTGAAAGCGGGAGGAGTAATGAGCAGTTCTTC.

CDR3 sequence: CATSRDRGTNEKLFF. The CDR3 DNA follows: TGTGCCACCAGCAGAGATCGAGGAACTAATGAAAAACTGTTTTTT. The chain recombines TRBV15 with TRBJ1-4; D not certain. The germline V gene has CDR1 LNHNV and CDR2 YYDKDF (reference sequence). The CDR3 runs to 15 residues. V lost 0 bases, J lost 1 base, and 6 bases lay in between.

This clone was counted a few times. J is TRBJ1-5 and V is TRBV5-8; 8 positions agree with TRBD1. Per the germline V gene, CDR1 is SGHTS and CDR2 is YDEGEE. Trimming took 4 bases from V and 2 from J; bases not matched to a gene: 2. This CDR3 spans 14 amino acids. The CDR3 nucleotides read TGTGCCAGCAGCCCGGACAGGGGCAATCAGCCCCAGCATTTT. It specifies CASSPDRGNQPQHF. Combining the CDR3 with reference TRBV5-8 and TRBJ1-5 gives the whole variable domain EAGVTQSPTHLIKTRGQQATLRCSPISGHTSVYWYQQALGLGLQFLLWYDEGEERNRGNFPPRFSGRQFPNYSSELNVNALELEDSALYLCASSPDRGNQPQHFGDGTRLSIL.

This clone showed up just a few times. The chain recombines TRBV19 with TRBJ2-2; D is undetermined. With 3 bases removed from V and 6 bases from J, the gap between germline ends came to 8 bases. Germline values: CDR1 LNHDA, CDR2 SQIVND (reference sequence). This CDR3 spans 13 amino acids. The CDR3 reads CASSMHRAGELFF. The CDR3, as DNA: TGTGCCAGTAGTATGCACCGGGCCGGGGAGCTGTTTTTT.